A selection of T cell receptor beta chains follows, all from one sample in a study of blood T cell repertoires in COVID-19. The repertoire was sequenced with immunoSEQ multiplex PCR; TCRdb's copy has only in-frame clones and lacks some. This sample has around 280,000 clones, with around 88% found just once. Sample: PBMCs or T cells enriched from blood (not recorded which). These receptors came from a woman between 40 and 50 years old who had recovered from COVID-19. Each CDR3 is given with its conserved first and last residue. The D gene is left open where the match is weak. Only some rows state a clone size, as once, few, many or a class for expanded clones.

cdr3_nt: TGCGCCAGCAGCCAAGATCCTGGCGGCTCCTACAATGAGCAGTTCTTC
cdr3_aa: CASSQDPGGSYNEQFF
j_call: TRBJ2-1
d_call: NA
v_call: TRBV4-1
clone_size: NA

cdr3_nt: TGCAGCACTAGTTTGGGCCTCGGCTATGGCTACACCTTC
cdr3_aa: CSTSLGLGYGYTF
j_call: TRBJ1-2
d_call: NA
v_call: TRBV29-1
clone_size: NA

cdr3_nt: TGTGCCAGCAGCCCTCAGCACAGGGTGGGGACCCTAGCGGAGTGGTACAATGAGCAGTTCTTC
cdr3_aa: CASSPQHRVGTLAEWYNEQFF
j_call: TRBJ2-1
d_call: NA
v_call: TRBV21-1
clone_size: NA

cdr3_nt: TGCGCCAGCAGCCAAGAACCGGGATTTATCGCTGAAGCTTTCTTT
cdr3_aa: CASSQEPGFIAEAFF
j_call: TRBJ1-1
d_call: NA
v_call: TRBV4-1
clone_size: NA

cdr3_nt: TGTGCCAGCAGCCCTGCGGAGCCCCAGCATTTT
cdr3_aa: CASSPAEPQHF
j_call: TRBJ1-5
d_call: NA
v_call: TRBV28
clone_size: NA

cdr3_nt: TGTGCCAGTAGTATATCTCTGTACACCGGGGAGCTGTTTTTT
cdr3_aa: CASSISLYTGELFF
j_call: TRBJ2-2
d_call: NA
v_call: TRBV19
clone_size: NA

cdr3_nt: TGTGCCACCAGCGTCCCAGGTACTGGGGCCAACGTCCTGACTTTC
cdr3_aa: CATSVPGTGANVLTF
j_call: TRBJ2-6
d_call: NA
v_call: TRBV15
clone_size: NA

cdr3_nt: TGTGCCAGCAGCTTGGGGACAGGCCGAATGGGCTACACCTTC
cdr3_aa: CASSLGTGRMGYTF
j_call: TRBJ1-2
d_call: TRBD1
v_call: TRBV7-9
clone_size: NA

cdr3_nt: TGTGCCAGCAGCCAAGGGGGAGCGGGAGGGTTATCGGAGACCCAGTACTTC
cdr3_aa: CASSQGGAGGLSETQYF
j_call: TRBJ2-5
d_call: TRBD2
v_call: TRBV3-1/TRBV3-2
clone_size: NA

cdr3_nt: TGTGCCAGCAGTTTAGGTCAGGGGTACGAGCAGTACTTC
cdr3_aa: CASSLGQGYEQYF
j_call: TRBJ2-7
d_call: NA
v_call: TRBV12-3/TRBV12-4
clone_size: NA

cdr3_nt: TGTGCCACCAGTGATTTCGGAGCGGGGCGAGGGAATGAGCAGTTCTTC
cdr3_aa: CATSDFGAGRGNEQFF
j_call: TRBJ2-1
d_call: TRBD2
v_call: TRBV24-1
clone_size: NA

cdr3_nt: TGTGCCAGCAGTTTAGCGCGACAGGCCAGCAATCAGCCCCAGCATTTT
cdr3_aa: CASSLARQASNQPQHF
j_call: TRBJ1-5
d_call: NA
v_call: TRBV27
clone_size: NA

cdr3_nt: TGTGCCAGCAGACCCGGGACAGGGGGCCATGGCTACACCTTC
cdr3_aa: CASRPGTGGHGYTF
j_call: TRBJ1-2
d_call: TRBD1
v_call: TRBV2
clone_size: NA

cdr3_nt: TGTGCCAGCTCACCCGGGACAGCCCTATACGAGCAGTACTTC
cdr3_aa: CASSPGTALYEQYF
j_call: TRBJ2-7
d_call: TRBD1
v_call: TRBV18
clone_size: NA

cdr3_nt: TGTGCCAGCAGGGTAGGGGGGAACACTGAAGCTTTCTTT
cdr3_aa: CASRVGGNTEAFF
j_call: TRBJ1-1
d_call: NA
v_call: TRBV5-5
clone_size: NA

cdr3_nt: TGCGCCAGCAGCCAAGACCCCACAGGGATCTATGGCTACACCTTC
cdr3_aa: CASSQDPTGIYGYTF
j_call: TRBJ1-2
d_call: NA
v_call: TRBV4-1
clone_size: NA

cdr3_nt: TGTGCCAGCAGCTTAGTTTTGGAGTCCCAGTACTTC
cdr3_aa: CASSLVLESQYF
j_call: TRBJ2-5
d_call: NA
v_call: TRBV7-8
clone_size: NA

cdr3_nt: TGCGCCAGCAGCCAAGTTGCGGTGGAAGGCCAAGAGACCCAGTACTTC
cdr3_aa: CASSQVAVEGQETQYF
j_call: TRBJ2-5
d_call: NA
v_call: TRBV4-1
clone_size: NA

cdr3_nt: TGTGCCAGCATCTCCCAGGGGGCCGACACTGAAGCTTTCTTT
cdr3_aa: CASISQGADTEAFF
j_call: TRBJ1-1
d_call: TRBD1
v_call: TRBV6-5
clone_size: NA

cdr3_nt: TGTGCCAGCAGCCTACTAGCTCTGGGGGAGCTGTTTTTT
cdr3_aa: CASSLLALGELFF
j_call: TRBJ2-2
d_call: NA
v_call: TRBV7-6
clone_size: NA

cdr3_nt: TGTGCCAGCAGCCTAGACGGACGGGACTTTAACAATGAGCAGTTCTTC
cdr3_aa: CASSLDGRDFNNEQFF
j_call: TRBJ2-1
d_call: NA
v_call: TRBV7-9
clone_size: NA

cdr3_nt: TGTGCCACCAGCAGAGACCCCCTAGGACTAGCGGGAGAGAACACCGGGGAGCTGTTTTTT
cdr3_aa: CATSRDPLGLAGENTGELFF
j_call: TRBJ2-2
d_call: TRBD2
v_call: TRBV15
clone_size: NA

cdr3_nt: TGTGCCAGCAGCCAAGTAAGAAGAGGACTAGCGGTACTCAATGAGCAGTTCTTC
cdr3_aa: CASSQVRRGLAVLNEQFF
j_call: TRBJ2-1
d_call: TRBD2
v_call: TRBV3-1/TRBV3-2
clone_size: few

cdr3_nt: TGTGCCAGTACGGGACTAGCGGACTACGAGCAGTACTTC
cdr3_aa: CASTGLADYEQYF
j_call: TRBJ2-7
d_call: TRBD2
v_call: TRBV7-9
clone_size: NA

cdr3_nt: TGTGCCAGCAGCCAGCGAGGGACTTTCCCTGGCTCTGGAAACACCATATATTTT
cdr3_aa: CASSQRGTFPGSGNTIYF
j_call: TRBJ1-3
d_call: NA
v_call: TRBV3-1/TRBV3-2
clone_size: NA

cdr3_nt: TGTGCCAGCAGCCCCCCGGGTCCCCCAGAGACCCAGTACTTC
cdr3_aa: CASSPPGPPETQYF
j_call: TRBJ2-5
d_call: NA
v_call: TRBV2
clone_size: NA

cdr3_nt: TGTGCCAGCAGTTCCTGGGGAGGGTCAGGTTATGGCTACACCTTC
cdr3_aa: CASSSWGGSGYGYTF
j_call: TRBJ1-2
d_call: NA
v_call: TRBV28
clone_size: NA

cdr3_nt: TGTGCCAGCAGTTACGCGGGGGAGCAGTACTTC
cdr3_aa: CASSYAGEQYF
j_call: TRBJ2-7
d_call: NA
v_call: TRBV3-1/TRBV3-2
clone_size: NA

cdr3_nt: TGTGCCAGCAGTGAGCAACAAATAACCTACGAGCAGTACTTC
cdr3_aa: CASSEQQITYEQYF
j_call: TRBJ2-7
d_call: NA
v_call: TRBV6-1
clone_size: NA

cdr3_nt: TGTGCCAGCAGTTTAGTCGGGGGCAATCAGCCCCAGCATTTT
cdr3_aa: CASSLVGGNQPQHF
j_call: TRBJ1-5
d_call: NA
v_call: TRBV28
clone_size: once

cdr3_nt: TGTGCCAGCAGCCTAAGGAGTGCGGGTGAGCAGTTCTTC
cdr3_aa: CASSLRSAGEQFF
j_call: TRBJ2-1
d_call: NA
v_call: TRBV7-3
clone_size: NA

cdr3_nt: TGCGCCAGCAGCTCGGGACAGATCTACGAGCAGTACTTC
cdr3_aa: CASSSGQIYEQYF
j_call: TRBJ2-7
d_call: TRBD1
v_call: TRBV5-1
clone_size: NA

cdr3_nt: TGTGCCAGCAGTCAGCACAGGGGACCCTACGAGCAGTACTTC
cdr3_aa: CASSQHRGPYEQYF
j_call: TRBJ2-7
d_call: TRBD1
v_call: TRBV6-2/TRBV6-3
clone_size: NA

cdr3_nt: TGCGCCAGCAGCTTGGGGCAGGGGGCGTGGGTTTCTGAGACCCAGTACTTC
cdr3_aa: CASSLGQGAWVSETQYF
j_call: TRBJ2-5
d_call: TRBD1
v_call: TRBV5-1
clone_size: once

cdr3_nt: TGTGCCAGTAAACAGGCTTTTCCCTACGAGCAGTACTTC
cdr3_aa: CASKQAFPYEQYF
j_call: TRBJ2-7
d_call: NA
v_call: TRBV6-5
clone_size: NA

cdr3_nt: TGTGCCTGGGAGGGGAAAGATCGGGACGAGCAGTACTTC
cdr3_aa: CAWEGKDRDEQYF
j_call: TRBJ2-7
d_call: NA
v_call: TRBV30
clone_size: NA

cdr3_nt: TGTGCCAGCAGCACCACTCTAGCGGGAGTTGTAGAGCAGTACTTC
cdr3_aa: CASSTTLAGVVEQYF
j_call: TRBJ2-7
d_call: TRBD2
v_call: TRBV13
clone_size: NA

cdr3_nt: TGTGCCAGCAGCTTAGCGCTTTTGGGGGGGGATCAGCCCCAGCATTTT
cdr3_aa: CASSLALLGGDQPQHF
j_call: TRBJ1-5
d_call: NA
v_call: TRBV7-8
clone_size: NA

cdr3_nt: TGTGCCAGCAGCTCGGACCCAGGGGAGACCCAGTACTTC
cdr3_aa: CASSSDPGETQYF
j_call: TRBJ2-5
d_call: NA
v_call: TRBV7-2
clone_size: NA

cdr3_nt: TGTGCCAGCAGCCCACGCCGGGTAGCGGGAGGCCATGAGCAGTTCTTC
cdr3_aa: CASSPRRVAGGHEQFF
j_call: TRBJ2-1
d_call: TRBD2
v_call: TRBV7-9
clone_size: NA

cdr3_nt: TGTGCCAGCAGCTTGGTTTGGGGGGGAGGGCCAGATACGCAGTATTTT
cdr3_aa: CASSLVWGGGPDTQYF
j_call: TRBJ2-3
d_call: TRBD2
v_call: TRBV5-8
clone_size: NA

cdr3_nt: TGTGCCAGCAGCTTATCTCGGGACAGGGAACAGCCCCAGCATTTT
cdr3_aa: CASSLSRDREQPQHF
j_call: TRBJ1-5
d_call: TRBD1
v_call: TRBV7-2
clone_size: few

cdr3_nt: TGTGCCATCAGTGAGGGGGACAGGGGGAACACTGAAGCTTTCTTT
cdr3_aa: CAISEGDRGNTEAFF
j_call: TRBJ1-1
d_call: TRBD1
v_call: TRBV10-3
clone_size: NA

cdr3_nt: TGTGCCAGCAAGGAGACAGGGGGTGACACTGAAGCTTTCTTT
cdr3_aa: CASKETGGDTEAFF
j_call: TRBJ1-1
d_call: TRBD1
v_call: TRBV2
clone_size: NA

cdr3_nt: TGTGCCAGCAGTTTACAGGGCCAGGGGACCCAGTACTTC
cdr3_aa: CASSLQGQGTQYF
j_call: TRBJ2-5
d_call: NA
v_call: TRBV28
clone_size: NA

cdr3_nt: TGCGCCAGCAGCCAAGTATTGGGACTAGCTGGGTACGAGCAGTACTTC
cdr3_aa: CASSQVLGLAGYEQYF
j_call: TRBJ2-7
d_call: TRBD2
v_call: TRBV4-3
clone_size: NA

cdr3_nt: TGTGCCAGCAGCTTAGCAAATATGAACACTGAAGCTTTCTTT
cdr3_aa: CASSLANMNTEAFF
j_call: TRBJ1-1
d_call: NA
v_call: TRBV7-9
clone_size: NA

cdr3_nt: TGTGCCAGCAGCTTACTTCTGGTGCAGCAAGAGACCCAGTACTTC
cdr3_aa: CASSLLLVQQETQYF
j_call: TRBJ2-5
d_call: NA
v_call: TRBV7-9
clone_size: NA